This T cell receptor (beta chain) was profiled in a study of blood T cell repertoires in COVID-19. Whole-study context: Donors in the United States, Italy and Spain gave samples during acute or convalescent COVID-19. PBMCs, B-cell-depleted T cells, or T cells were the source of the cDNA or gDNA that made up the material.

Authors' data handling: Nucleated cell counts were estimated from reference gene primer amplification. TCRdb's table, derived via immunoSEQ multiplex PCR, lists solely in-frame clones and lacks some. The V and J calls and clone size come from that table; D and trimming were worked out from the DNA. The sample lists approximately 150,000 clones; roughly 84% were seen once. This clonotype originated in a man between 65 and 79 years old with acute or convalescent COVID-19. Sequences were obtained from peripheral blood.

CDR3 DNA sequence: TGTGCCAGCAGGGCTCAGGGATCCAGGAACACTGAAGCTTTCTTT. It yields the protein CASRAQGSRNTEAFF. The chain is built from TRBV27 and TRBJ1-1; tentatively, D is TRBD1 (5 bases). This CDR3 spans 15 amino acids. Trimming shortened V by 6 bases and J by 1 base, and 15 bases separated the two germline ends. Germline CDR1 MNHEY, CDR2 SMNVEV (reference sequence).